This TCR beta chain was recovered during a study of human T cells and chemical hapten exposure listed by TCRdb under 2021. Regarding the research as a whole: For sensitization, 2% DPC in acetone was applied to an approximately 2 cm by approximately 2 cm area of upper inner arm skin. Weekly therapeutic DPC doses were additionally applied to the scalp of patients throughout the roughly 23-week study period. Patch testing was done on the upper back using Finn chambers containing 0.01% DPC, and results were scored after 6 days according to International Contact Dermatitis Research Group standards. Most of the patients in the cohort were female, and the cohort covered alopecia areata with under or over 50% scalp involvement, alopecia totalis and alopecia universalis. Libraries were pooled for sequencing, and per-sample TCR yields varied mainly because of small differences in library volumes within the pool. This study followed changes in the peripheral blood TCR repertoire in vivo during primary and secondary sensitization of alopecia patients to the hapten diphenylcyclopropenone (DPC). Blood samples were taken from patients before sensitization (week 0) and at 2, 6 and about 24 weeks after DPC sensitization. Roughly 30 alopecia patients gave blood for TCR sequencing at one to four time points (pre-sensitization, 2, 6 and 24 weeks).

On this clonotype itself: Its antigen is currently not known. With a much larger clone just one base away, this may be a read error.

The meaning of the sample's time point label: patch test 3, about 24 weeks after DPC sensitization. Read against the paper, the sample's treatment or condition label means: therapeutic diphenylcyclopropenone sensitization with weekly scalp DPC. Blood at each patch-test visit was drawn before the patch test was applied. Eligible patients were aged 18 to 70, diagnosed with alopecia, deemed suitable for DPC therapy, and excluded if pregnant. Unfractionated whole blood was collected in Tempus Blood RNA tubes, and total RNA was extracted from that blood. The CDR3 runs 13 amino acids, cysteine and phenylalanine included. Only the CDR3 portion is preserved as DNA: 39 bases, with reading frame beginning at the first base. CDR1 and CDR2 (SGHVS, FNYEAQ) derive from the germline V gene. Library creation used RACE. The instrument given in TCRdb is NextSeq 500. Library preparation attached unique molecular identifiers to individual cDNA molecules for quantitative, reproducible TCR counting. For every blood RNA sample, sequencing covered both the TCR alpha and TCR beta chains. As for the original processing: The median number of TCRs per sample was roughly 98,000, ranging from 23,224 to 690,600. V, J and CDR3 annotation of the TCR reads was carried out using the Decombinator software suite. To make PS versus PT1 abundance plots, every sample was subsampled to the same number of TCRs (28,000). TCRs were defined as expanded if absent before sensitization and observed at least eight times at the 2-week time point. TCRdb's own reprocessing of the public reads used fastp at Q25 and MiXCR and kept productive beta chains. Entries are consolidated by CDR3 protein sequence, retaining the most common genes and DNA. These V and J calls rely on TCRdb rather than the paper's analysis. Counted in this sample were 50,000 to 65,000 distinct CDR3 sequences; 8% to 10% of them appeared once. The ten largest clonotypes hold 16% of the sample.

General findings and caveats noted by the study authors: Patch test score correlated positively with the number of PT1 expanded TCRs, reaching significance at thresholds 8, 16 and 32 but not at 4. The number of TCRs above 1 in 1000 frequency did not change with DPC sensitization; there was no evidence of global repertoire structure alterations. Alopecia, a presumed autoimmune disease, was present in all patients, so the immune response of the patients might differ from that of healthy individuals. After repeated subsampling, the strength of the expansion versus patch-test correlation and the threshold at which it became significant changed. Compared with pre-sensitization or healthy control sets, expanded TCRs formed significantly more large CDR3 similarity clusters, which is consistent with antigen-driven responses.

Recombination linked TRBV7-6 to TRBJ1-1; no D gene is confidently identified. The receptor comes from a woman aged 40 to 50 with alopecia areata. Some clones in this sample may be carry-over from other donors' samples. This specimen consisted of whole blood, obtained in connection with sensitization to the hapten diphenylcyclopropenone (DPC). The nucleotide sequence is TGTACCAGCAGCGTAGACTCGAACACTGAAGCTTTCTTT. Translated, this gives CTSSVDSNTEAFF.